This paragraph reports one T cell receptor beta chain. This specimen belongs to a study of blood T cell repertoires in COVID-19. Study overall: Samples taken during acute and convalescent COVID-19 were collected in the United States, Italy and Spain. Sources were T cells, B-cell-depleted T cells, or PBMCs; the material itself was cDNA or gDNA.

Only in-frame clones appear in the TCRdb table, and some are missing; sequencing was by immunoSEQ multiplex PCR. The table has hundreds of thousands of clones, under 90% seen once. V was clipped by 2 bases and J by 9 bases, with 11 bases between them. CDR1 and CDR2 (germline): MRHNA, SNTAGT. This CDR3 is 14 amino acids long. Sequenced material: PBMCs or T cells enriched from blood (not recorded which). The genes are TRBV6-4 and TRBJ1-6, with TRBD1 as a possible D gene (5 bases). The receptor was derived from a man aged 25 to 40 who had recovered from COVID-19. CDR3 nucleotides: TGTGCCAGCAGTGACACTCGCGGGGGTTCACCCCTCCACTTT. Translating gives CASSDTRGGSPLHF.